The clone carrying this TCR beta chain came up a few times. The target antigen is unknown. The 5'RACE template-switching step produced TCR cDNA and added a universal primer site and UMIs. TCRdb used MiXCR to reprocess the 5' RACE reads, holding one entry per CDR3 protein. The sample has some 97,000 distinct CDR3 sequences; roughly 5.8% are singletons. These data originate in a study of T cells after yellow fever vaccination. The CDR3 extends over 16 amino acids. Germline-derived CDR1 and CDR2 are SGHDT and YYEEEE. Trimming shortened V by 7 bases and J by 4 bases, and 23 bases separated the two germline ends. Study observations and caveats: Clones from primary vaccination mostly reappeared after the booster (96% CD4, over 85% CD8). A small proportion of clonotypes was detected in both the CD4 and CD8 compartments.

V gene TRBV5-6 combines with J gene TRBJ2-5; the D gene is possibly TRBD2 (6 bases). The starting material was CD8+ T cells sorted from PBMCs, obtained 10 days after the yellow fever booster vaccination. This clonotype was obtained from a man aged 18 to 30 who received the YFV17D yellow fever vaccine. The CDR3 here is CASDLWRLDGRETQYF. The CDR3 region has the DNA TGTGCCAGCGACCTCTGGAGACTAGACGGACGAGAGACCCAGTACTTC.